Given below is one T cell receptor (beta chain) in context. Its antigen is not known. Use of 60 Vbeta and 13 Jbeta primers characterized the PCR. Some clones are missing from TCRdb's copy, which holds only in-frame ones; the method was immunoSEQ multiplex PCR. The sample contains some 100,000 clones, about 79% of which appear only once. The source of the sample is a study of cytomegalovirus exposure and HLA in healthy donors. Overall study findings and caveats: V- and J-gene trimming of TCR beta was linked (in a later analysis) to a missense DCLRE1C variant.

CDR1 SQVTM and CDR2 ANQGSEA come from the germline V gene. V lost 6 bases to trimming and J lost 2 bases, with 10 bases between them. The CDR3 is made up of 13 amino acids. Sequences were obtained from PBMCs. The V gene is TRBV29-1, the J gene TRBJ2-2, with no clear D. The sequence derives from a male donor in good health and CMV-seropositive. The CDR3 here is CSVLARNTGELFF. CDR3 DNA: TGCAGCGTCCTCGCTAGAAACACCGGGGAGCTGTTTTTT.